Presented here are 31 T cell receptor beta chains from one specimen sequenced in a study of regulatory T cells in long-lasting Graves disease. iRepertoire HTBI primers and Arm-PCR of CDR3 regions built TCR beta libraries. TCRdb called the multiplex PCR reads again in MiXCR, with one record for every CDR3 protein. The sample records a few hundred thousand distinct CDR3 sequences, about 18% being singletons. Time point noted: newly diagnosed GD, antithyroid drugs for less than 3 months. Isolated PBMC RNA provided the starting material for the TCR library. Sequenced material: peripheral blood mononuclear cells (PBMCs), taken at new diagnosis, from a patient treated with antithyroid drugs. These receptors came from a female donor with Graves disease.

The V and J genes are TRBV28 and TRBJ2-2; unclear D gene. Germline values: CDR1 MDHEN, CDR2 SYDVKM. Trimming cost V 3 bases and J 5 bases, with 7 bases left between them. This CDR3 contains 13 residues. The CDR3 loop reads CASSFSWTGELFF. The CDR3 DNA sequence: TGTGCCAGCAGTTTCTCTTGGACCGGGGAGCTGTTTTTT.

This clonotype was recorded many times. The chain's CDR3 is CASSFLGGTDTQYF. CDR3 nucleotides: TGTGCCAGCAGTTTCCTCGGCGGGACAGATACGCAGTATTTT. The rearrangement uses TRBV27 and TRBJ2-3; D might be TRBD2 (5 bases). V lost 3 bases and J 3 bases, leaving 10 bases between the germline ends. The CDR3 runs 14 residues. Germline V lookup: CDR1 MNHEY, CDR2 SMNVEV (reference sequence).

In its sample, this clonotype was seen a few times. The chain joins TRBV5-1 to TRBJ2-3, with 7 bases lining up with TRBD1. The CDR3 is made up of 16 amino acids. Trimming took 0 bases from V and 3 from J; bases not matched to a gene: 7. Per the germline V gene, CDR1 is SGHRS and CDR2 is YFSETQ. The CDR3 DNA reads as TGCGCCAGCAGCTTGGCCTTACAGGGGACAACAGATACGCAGTATTTT. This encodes CASSLALQGTTDTQYF.

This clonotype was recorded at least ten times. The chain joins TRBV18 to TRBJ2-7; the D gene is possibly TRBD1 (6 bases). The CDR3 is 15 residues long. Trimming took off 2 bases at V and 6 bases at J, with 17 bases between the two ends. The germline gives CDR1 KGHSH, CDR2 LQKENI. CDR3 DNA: TGTGCCAGCTCACCAATAGGGACACAAATATCCGAGCAGTACTTC. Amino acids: CASSPIGTQISEQYF.

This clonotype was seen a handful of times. CDR3 residues: CASSLYGDIGSYEQYF. The CDR3 coding sequence is TGTGCCAGCAGTTTATATGGGGACATTGGCTCCTACGAGCAGTACTTC. The chain has TRBV28 and TRBJ2-7, with D possibly TRBD1 on 6 matching bases. CDR1 MDHEN and CDR2 SYDVKM come from the germline V gene. The CDR3 extends over 16 amino acids. The V end was cut by 1 base, the J end by 0 bases, with 13 bases between.

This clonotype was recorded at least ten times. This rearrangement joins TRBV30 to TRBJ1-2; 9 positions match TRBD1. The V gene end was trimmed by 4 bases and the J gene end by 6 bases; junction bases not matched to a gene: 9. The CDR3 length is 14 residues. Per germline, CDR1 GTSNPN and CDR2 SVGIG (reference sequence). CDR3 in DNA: TGTGCCTGGAAAACAGGGGGCTGGACGGATGGCTACACCTTC. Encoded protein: CAWKTGGWTDGYTF.

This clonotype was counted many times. Written as DNA, the CDR3 is TGTGCCAGCAGCTTAGTAGGCAGAACAGATACGCAGTATTTT. Protein product: CASSLVGRTDTQYF. V is TRBV11-3 and J is TRBJ2-3, with unresolved D. The length of the CDR3 is 14 residues. Germline loops: CDR1 SGHNT, CDR2 YENEEA. V shed 1 base and J shed 3 bases, with 8 bases lying between them.

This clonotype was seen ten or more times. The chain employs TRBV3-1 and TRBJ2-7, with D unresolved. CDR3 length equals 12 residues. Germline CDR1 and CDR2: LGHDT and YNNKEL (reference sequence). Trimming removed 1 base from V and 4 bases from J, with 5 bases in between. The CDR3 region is CASSQAGYEQYF. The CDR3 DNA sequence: TGTGCCAGCAGCCAAGCAGGATACGAGCAGTACTTC.

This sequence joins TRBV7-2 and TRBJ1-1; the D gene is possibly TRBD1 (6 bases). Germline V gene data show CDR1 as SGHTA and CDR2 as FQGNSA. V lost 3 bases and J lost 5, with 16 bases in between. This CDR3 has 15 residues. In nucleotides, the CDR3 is TGTGCCAGCAGCTTTCGGGGGCGCTTGGAGACTGAAGCTTTCTTT. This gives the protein CASSFRGRLETEAFF.

CDR3 region: CASSLGSPGMSDTQYF. As DNA, the CDR3 is TGCGCCAGCAGCTTGGGATCGCCAGGGATGTCAGATACGCAGTATTTT. The rearrangement joins TRBV5-1 to TRBJ2-3; tentatively, D is TRBD1 (5 bases). Deletions cut 0 bases from V and 4 bases from J, with 15 bases between. Germline-derived CDR1 and CDR2 are SGHRS and YFSETQ. This CDR3 is built from 16 residues.

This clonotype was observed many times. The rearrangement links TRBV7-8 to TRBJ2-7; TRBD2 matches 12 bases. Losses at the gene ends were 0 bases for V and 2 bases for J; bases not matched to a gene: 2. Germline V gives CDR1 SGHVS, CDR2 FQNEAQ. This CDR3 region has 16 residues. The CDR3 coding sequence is TGTGCCAGCAGCTTAGCGACTAGCGGGAGTACCTACGAGCAGTACTTC. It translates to CASSLATSGSTYEQYF.

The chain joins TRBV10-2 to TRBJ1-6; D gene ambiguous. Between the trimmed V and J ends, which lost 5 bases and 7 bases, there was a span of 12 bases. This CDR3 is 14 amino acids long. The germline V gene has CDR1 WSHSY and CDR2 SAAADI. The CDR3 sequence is CASSFGDGNSPLHF. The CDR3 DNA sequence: TGCGCCAGCAGTTTCGGGGATGGCAATTCACCCCTCCACTTT.

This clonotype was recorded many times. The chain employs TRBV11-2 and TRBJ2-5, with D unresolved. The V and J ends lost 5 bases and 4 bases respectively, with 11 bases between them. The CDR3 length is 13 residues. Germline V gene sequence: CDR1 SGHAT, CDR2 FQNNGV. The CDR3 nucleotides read TGTGCCAGCAGCGAGGCAGGTCTAGAGACCCAGTACTTC. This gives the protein CASSEAGLETQYF.

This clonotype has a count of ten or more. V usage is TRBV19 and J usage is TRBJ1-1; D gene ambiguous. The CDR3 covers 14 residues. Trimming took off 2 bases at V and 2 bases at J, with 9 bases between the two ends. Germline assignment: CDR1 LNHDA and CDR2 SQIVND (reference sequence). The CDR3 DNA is TGTGCCAGTAGTATAACGTCCAGCAACACTGAAGCTTTCTTT. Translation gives CASSITSSNTEAFF.

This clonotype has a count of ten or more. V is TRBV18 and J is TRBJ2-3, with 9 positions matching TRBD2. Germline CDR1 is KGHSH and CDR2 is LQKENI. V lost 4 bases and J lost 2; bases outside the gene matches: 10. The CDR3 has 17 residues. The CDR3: CASSRSVLAGATDTQYF. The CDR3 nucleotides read TGTGCCAGCTCACGGTCTGTCTTAGCGGGGGCCACAGATACGCAGTATTTT.

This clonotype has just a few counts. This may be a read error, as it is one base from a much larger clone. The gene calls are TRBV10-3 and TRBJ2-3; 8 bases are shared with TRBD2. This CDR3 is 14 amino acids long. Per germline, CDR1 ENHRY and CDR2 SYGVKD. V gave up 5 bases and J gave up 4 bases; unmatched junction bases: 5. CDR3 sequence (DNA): TGTGCCATCAGTAGCGGGAGTTTGCCAGATACGCAGTATTTT. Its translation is CAISSGSLPDTQYF.

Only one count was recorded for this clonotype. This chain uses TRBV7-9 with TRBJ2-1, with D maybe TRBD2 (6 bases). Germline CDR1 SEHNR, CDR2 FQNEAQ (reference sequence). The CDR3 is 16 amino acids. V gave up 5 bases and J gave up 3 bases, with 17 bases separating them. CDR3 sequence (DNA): TGTGCCAGCAGCCCGGGGCTGACTAGATACTACAATGAGCAGTTCTTC. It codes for CASSPGLTRYYNEQFF. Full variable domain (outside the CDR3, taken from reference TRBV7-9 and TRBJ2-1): DTGVSQNPRHKITKRGQNVTFRCDPISEHNRLYWYRQTLGQGPEFLTYFQNEAQLEKSRLLSDRFSAERPKGSFSTLEIQRTEQGDSAMYLCASSPGLTRYYNEQFFGPGTRLTVL.

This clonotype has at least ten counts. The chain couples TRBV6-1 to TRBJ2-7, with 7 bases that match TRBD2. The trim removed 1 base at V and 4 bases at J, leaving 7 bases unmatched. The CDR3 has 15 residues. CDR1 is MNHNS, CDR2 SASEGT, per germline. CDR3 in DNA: TGTGCCAGCAGTGAAGAGGGAGGGAGGAATTACGAGCAGTACTTC. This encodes CASSEEGGRNYEQYF.

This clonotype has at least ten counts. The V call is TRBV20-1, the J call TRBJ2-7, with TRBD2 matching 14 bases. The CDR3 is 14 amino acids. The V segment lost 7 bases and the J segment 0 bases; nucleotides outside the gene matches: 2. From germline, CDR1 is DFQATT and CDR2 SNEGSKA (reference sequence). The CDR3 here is CSVGTSGSSYEQYF. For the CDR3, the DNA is TGCAGTGTGGGGACTAGCGGGAGCTCCTACGAGCAGTACTTC.

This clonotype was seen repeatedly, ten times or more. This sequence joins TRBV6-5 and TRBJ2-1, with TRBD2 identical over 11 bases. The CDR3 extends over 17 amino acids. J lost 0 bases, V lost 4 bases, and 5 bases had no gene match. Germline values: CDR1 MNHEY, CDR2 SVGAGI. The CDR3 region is CASSFGTSGTSYNEQFF. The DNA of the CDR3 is TGTGCCAGCAGTTTCGGGACTAGCGGAACCTCCTACAATGAGCAGTTCTTC.

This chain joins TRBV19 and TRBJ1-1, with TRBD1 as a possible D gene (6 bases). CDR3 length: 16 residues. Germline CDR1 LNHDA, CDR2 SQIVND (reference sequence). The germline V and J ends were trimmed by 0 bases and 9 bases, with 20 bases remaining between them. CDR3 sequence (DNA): TGTGCCAGTAGTATAGAAGGGGGGCCTAGTGGATTACAAGCTTTCTTT. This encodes CASSIEGGPSGLQAFF. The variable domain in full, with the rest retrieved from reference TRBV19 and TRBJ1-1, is DGGITQSPKYLFRKEGQNVTLSCEQNLNHDAMYWYRQDPGQGLRLIYYSQIVNDFQKGDIAEGYSVSREKKESFPLTVTSAQKNPTAFYLCASSIEGGPSGLQAFFGQGTRLTVV.

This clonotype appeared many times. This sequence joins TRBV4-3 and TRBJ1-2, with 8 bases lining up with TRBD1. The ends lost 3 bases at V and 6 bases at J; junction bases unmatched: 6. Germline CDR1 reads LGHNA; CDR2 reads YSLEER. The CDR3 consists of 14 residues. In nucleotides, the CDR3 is TGCGCCAGCAGCCAGACGACAGGGGAGGATGGCTACACCTTC. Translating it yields CASSQTTGEDGYTF.

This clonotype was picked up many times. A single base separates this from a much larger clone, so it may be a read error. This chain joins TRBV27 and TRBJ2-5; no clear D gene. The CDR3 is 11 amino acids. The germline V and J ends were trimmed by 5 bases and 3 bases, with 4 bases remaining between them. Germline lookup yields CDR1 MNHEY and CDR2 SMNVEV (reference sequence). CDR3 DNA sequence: TGTGCCAGCAGTACGGAAGAGACCCAGTACTTC. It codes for CASSTEETQYF.

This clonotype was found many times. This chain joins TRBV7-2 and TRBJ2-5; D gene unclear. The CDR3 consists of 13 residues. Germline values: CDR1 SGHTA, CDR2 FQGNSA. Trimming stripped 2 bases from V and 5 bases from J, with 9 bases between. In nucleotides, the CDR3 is TGTGCCAGCAGCTTATTCTCGGCCGAGACCCAGTACTTC. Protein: CASSLFSAETQYF.

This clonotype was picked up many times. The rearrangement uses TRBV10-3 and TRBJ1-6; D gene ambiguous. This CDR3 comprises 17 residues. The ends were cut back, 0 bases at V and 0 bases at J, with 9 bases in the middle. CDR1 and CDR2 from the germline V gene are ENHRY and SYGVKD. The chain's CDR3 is CAISESSVSSYNSPLHF. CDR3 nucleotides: TGTGCCATCAGTGAGTCTTCCGTGAGCTCCTATAATTCACCCCTCCACTTT.

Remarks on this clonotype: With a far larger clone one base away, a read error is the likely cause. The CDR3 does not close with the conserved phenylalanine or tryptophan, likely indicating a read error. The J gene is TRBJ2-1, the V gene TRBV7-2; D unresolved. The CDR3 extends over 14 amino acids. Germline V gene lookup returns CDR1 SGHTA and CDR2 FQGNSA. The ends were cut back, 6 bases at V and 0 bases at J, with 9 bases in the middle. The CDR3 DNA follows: TGTGCCAGCAGTCATGTGGGCTCCTACAATGAGCAGTTCATC. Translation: CASSHVGSYNEQFI.

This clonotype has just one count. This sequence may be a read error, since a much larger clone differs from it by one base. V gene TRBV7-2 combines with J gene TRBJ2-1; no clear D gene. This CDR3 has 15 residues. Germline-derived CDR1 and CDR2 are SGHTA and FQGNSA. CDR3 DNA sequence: TGTGCCAGCAGGCGGACCAGGAGCTCCTACGATGAGCAGTTCTTC. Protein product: CASRRTRSSYDEQFF.

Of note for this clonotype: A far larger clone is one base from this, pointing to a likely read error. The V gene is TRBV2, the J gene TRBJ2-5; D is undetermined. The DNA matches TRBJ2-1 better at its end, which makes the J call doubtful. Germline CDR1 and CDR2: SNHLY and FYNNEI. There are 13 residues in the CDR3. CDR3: CASSQKALREQFF. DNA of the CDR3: TGTGCCAGCAGCCAAAAGGCGCTTAGGGAGCAGTTCTTC.

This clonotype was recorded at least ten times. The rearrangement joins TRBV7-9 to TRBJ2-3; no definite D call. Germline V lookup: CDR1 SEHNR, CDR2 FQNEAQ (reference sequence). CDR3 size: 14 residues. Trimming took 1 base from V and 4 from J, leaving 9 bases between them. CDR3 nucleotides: TGTGCCAGCAGCTTAGACTCGCGAGCAGATACGCAGTATTTT. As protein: CASSLDSRADTQYF. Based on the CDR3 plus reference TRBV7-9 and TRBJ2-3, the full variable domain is DTGVSQNPRHKITKRGQNVTFRCDPISEHNRLYWYRQTLGQGPEFLTYFQNEAQLEKSRLLSDRFSAERPKGSFSTLEIQRTEQGDSAMYLCASSLDSRADTQYFGPGTRLTVL.

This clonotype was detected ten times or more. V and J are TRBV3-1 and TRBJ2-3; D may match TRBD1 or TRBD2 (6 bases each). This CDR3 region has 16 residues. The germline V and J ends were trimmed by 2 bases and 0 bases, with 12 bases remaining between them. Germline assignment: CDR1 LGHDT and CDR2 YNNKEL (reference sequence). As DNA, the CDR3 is TGTGCCAGCAGCCAATTTATAGGGGGGAGCACAGATACGCAGTATTTT. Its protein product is CASSQFIGGSTDTQYF.

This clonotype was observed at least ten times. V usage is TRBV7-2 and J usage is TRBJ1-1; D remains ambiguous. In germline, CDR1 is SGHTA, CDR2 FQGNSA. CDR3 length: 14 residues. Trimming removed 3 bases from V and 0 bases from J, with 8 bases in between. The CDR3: CASSFETLNTEAFF. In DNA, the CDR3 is TGTGCCAGCAGCTTTGAGACATTGAACACTGAAGCTTTCTTT.